This T cell receptor (beta chain) is drawn from a study of CD8 T cells in Susac syndrome. CDR1 and CDR2 (germline): LGHDT, YNNKEL (reference sequence). The CDR3 is 14 residues long. The V gene end was trimmed by 8 bases and the J gene end by 4 bases; junction bases not matched to a gene: 9. With random hexamers, roughly 0.45 to 1 ug RNA was reverse transcribed. MiXCR, applied by TCRdb to the immunoSEQ multiplex PCR reads, yields one record per CDR3 protein. The sample comprises about 150,000 distinct CDR3 sequences, more than 90% of which are singletons, and 0.065% to 0.1% rests with the top ten. The TCR comes from a human donor with Susac syndrome. The chain employs TRBV3-1 and TRBJ2-5, with TRBD2 matching over 8 bases. Sequenced: CD4+ T cells from PBMCs. The CDR3 loop reads CASGAPGGTETQYF. The CDR3 nucleotides are TGTGCCAGCGGGGCGCCGGGGGGGACAGAGACCCAGTACTTC.